This record concerns one T cell receptor (beta chain) sequence. Germline trimming cut 5 bases from V and 8 bases from J; bases unmatched to any gene: 3. In germline, CDR1 is SGHAT, CDR2 FQNNGV. CDR3 length: 13 residues. The data stem from a study of shared T cell receptors in the human thymus. Sequencing was performed with immunoSEQ multiplex PCR; in TCRdb, only in-frame clones are kept and a portion is missing. Of approximately 730,000 clones detected, 80% to 90% appear once; the ten largest clones hold about 0.011%. The same sample was also studied in work on human thymus T cells. That work adds: Thymus tissue was removed during corrective cardiac surgery. Biased V and J segment usage appeared in thymus and peripheral blood.

Material: thymocytes. The receptor was isolated from a girl less than two years old with a congenital heart defect. The V gene is TRBV11-2, the J gene TRBJ1-2, with 12 bases matching TRBD1. CDR3 sequence reads: CASSRDRGLGYTF. CDR3 nucleotides: TGTGCCAGCAGCCGGGACAGGGGGCTCGGCTACACCTTC. Using reference TRBV11-2 and TRBJ1-2 for the parts outside the CDR3, the full variable domain is EAGVAQSPRYKIIEKRQSVAFWCNPISGHATLYWYQQILGQGPKLLIQFQNNGVVDDSQLPKDRFSAERLKGVDSTLKIQPAKLEDSAVYLCASSRDRGLGYTFGSGTRLTVV.